This T cell receptor (beta chain) was recorded in a study of ipilimumab plus nivolumab after autologous stem cell transplantation. TCRdb's copy holds only in-frame clones and misses some; the assay was immunoSEQ multiplex PCR. The top ten clones hold around 7% of a sample with 15,000 to 20,000 clones, around 80% of them seen once. Details on this clone: What it recognizes is unknown.

Trimming left V 4 bases short and J 6 bases short, with 19 bases between. The length of the CDR3 is 16 residues. CDR1 is SGHRS, CDR2 YFSETQ, per germline. Study outcomes and limitations: TCR repertoire, Treg phenotype and gut microbiota reportedly support more study of this approach.

The specimen was PBMCs, collected in a trial of ipilimumab plus nivolumab as post-transplant consolidation. This sequence originates from a male donor with diffuse large B-cell lymphoma. The chain employs TRBV5-1 and TRBJ2-2, with D possibly matching TRBD1 (8 bases). The CDR3 DNA follows: TGCGCCAGCAGCATAGGACAGGGAGGGGTCGCCGGGGAGCTGTTTTTT. It yields the protein CASSIGQGGVAGELFF.